The 14 T cell receptor beta chains in this list originate from one sample, sequenced in a study of Graves' ophthalmopathy and Graves' hyperthyroidism. Scientists amplified the TCR beta CDR3 regions from RNA transcripts. RT-PCR with HTBI primers came first, then second-round multiplex PCR. TCRdb itself ran the multiplex PCR reads through MiXCR, one entry per CDR3 protein. The data show 300,000 to 350,000 distinct CDR3 sequences, about a sixth seen once. Sequences were obtained from peripheral blood. These receptors all stem from an adult man with Graves' ophthalmopathy.

This clonotype was seen at least ten times. The chain links TRBV6-2 or TRBV6-3 to TRBJ2-7; D might be TRBD2 (5 bases). The CDR3 runs 13 residues. Germline V gene lookup returns CDR1 MNHEY and CDR2 SVGEGT. The V and J ends lost 6 bases and 1 base respectively, with 10 bases between them. In DNA form, the CDR3 reads TGTGCCAGCAGGAGGACGGGATCCTACGAGCAGTACTTC. Translating gives CASRRTGSYEQYF.

V and J are TRBV20-1 and TRBJ2-5; 10 bases agree with TRBD2. Germline V CDR1 and CDR2: DFQATT, SNEGSKA (reference sequence). This CDR3 region has 14 residues. The DNA of the CDR3 is TGCGCCTATCTCGCTAGCGGGAGTGTTGAGACCCAGTACTTC. Translating gives CAYLASGSVETQYF.

This clonotype was picked up many times. The V and J genes are TRBV20-1 and TRBJ1-1, with D possibly being TRBD1 (6 bases). This CDR3 region has 13 residues. The V and J ends lost 3 bases and 5 bases respectively, with 13 bases between them. Per germline, CDR1 DFQATT and CDR2 SNEGSKA (reference sequence). The CDR3 bases are TGCAGTGCTAGCAGGGGCCGGTTGACTGAAGCTTTCTTT. Its protein product is CSASRGRLTEAFF.

This clonotype was seen many times. This chain links TRBV2 with TRBJ2-7; 11 nucleotides agree with TRBD2. The germline V gene has CDR1 SNHLY and CDR2 FYNNEI. CDR3 length: 15 residues. The V segment lost 6 bases and the J segment 2 bases; nucleotides outside the gene matches: 6. This chain's CDR3 is CASRPIAGGPYEQYF. Here the CDR3 DNA reads TGTGCCAGCAGACCGATAGCGGGAGGGCCCTACGAGCAGTACTTC.

This clonotype was seen many times. The CDR3 is CASSLSSANNSPLHF. The CDR3 nucleotides are TGTGCCAGCAGCTTAAGCTCAGCAAATAATTCACCCCTCCACTTT. This chain connects TRBV11-3 to TRBJ1-6, with D unresolved. The V gene's germline CDR1 is SGHNT and CDR2 YENEEA. The CDR3 covers 15 residues. The V gene lost 2 bases and the J gene lost 5 bases, with 10 bases spanning the gap.

This clonotype was seen ten or more times. The chain uses TRBV12-3 or TRBV12-4 and TRBJ1-2; 12 positions agree with TRBD1. V lost 5 bases and J lost 5; bases outside the gene matches: 6. The CDR3 contains 15 residues. CDR3 protein: CASSTGTGGPYGYTF. DNA for the CDR3: TGTGCCAGCAGTACCGGGACAGGGGGCCCTTATGGCTACACCTTC.

There are many counts of this clonotype. This chain connects TRBV24-1 to TRBJ1-2; D is possibly TRBD1 (6 bases). The CDR3 runs to 12 residues. Germline CDR1 is KGHDR and CDR2 is SFDVKD. Trimming removed 2 bases at V and 8 bases at J, with 8 bases between. Written as DNA, the CDR3 is TGTGCCACCAGTGATTGGGGGCGCGGCTACACCTTC. Its protein product is CATSDWGRGYTF.

This clonotype was counted at least ten times. The chain employs TRBV30 and TRBJ1-2; a weak D match, TRBD1 (6 bases). This CDR3 is built from 15 residues. Looked up from germline, CDR1 is GTSNPN and CDR2 is SVGIG (reference sequence). V dropped 2 bases and J dropped 0 bases, with 13 bases sitting between them. The CDR3 coding sequence is TGTGCCTGGAGTCCTCCTTGGACAGCTAACTATGGCTACACCTTC. This codes for CAWSPPWTANYGYTF.

This clonotype was observed at least ten times. The rearrangement uses TRBV20-1 and TRBJ2-5; 7 nucleotides line up with TRBD2. The germline V gene has CDR1 DFQATT and CDR2 SNEGSKA (reference sequence). Losses at the gene ends were 1 base for V and 5 bases for J; bases not matched to a gene: 7. The CDR3 totals 14 residues. This CDR3 reads CSARGAGEAETQYF. The CDR3 bases are TGCAGTGCTAGAGGTGCGGGAGAGGCGGAGACCCAGTACTTC.

The chain uses TRBV7-2 and TRBJ1-2; no reliable D call. Germline CDR1 reads SGHTA; CDR2 reads FQGNSA. CDR3 length equals 13 residues. The V gene lost 1 base and the J gene lost 3 bases, with 6 bases spanning the gap. The CDR3 bases are TGTGCCAGCAGCTTAGGGAACTACTATGGCTACACCTTC. Translation gives CASSLGNYYGYTF.

The CDR3 coding sequence is TGTGCCAGCAGCTCTGAACAGGCCTACGAGCAGTACTTC. Translated, it gives CASSSEQAYEQYF. The chain joins TRBV13 to TRBJ2-7; D possibly corresponds to TRBD1 (5 bases). The V gene's germline CDR1 is PRHDT and CDR2 FYEKMQ (reference sequence). V was clipped by 4 bases and J by 2 bases, with 9 bases between them. The CDR3 contains 13 residues.

The CDR3 sequence is CASSGQPRETQYF. Written as DNA, the CDR3 is TGTGCCAGCAGTGGACAACCGAGGGAGACCCAGTACTTC. This sequence joins TRBV6-1 and TRBJ2-5, with D uncertain. V lost 4 bases and J 5 bases, leaving 11 bases between the germline ends. Per germline, CDR1 MNHNS and CDR2 SASEGT. CDR3 length equals 13 residues.

The chain uses TRBV5-1 and TRBJ1-2; a weak D match, TRBD1 (6 bases). Trimming stripped 4 bases from V and 6 bases from J, with 16 bases between. The CDR3 is made up of 14 amino acids. Germline V gene sequence: CDR1 SGHRS, CDR2 YFSETQ. CDR3 in amino acids: CASSPQRGADGYTF. The CDR3, as DNA: TGCGCCAGCAGCCCACAAAGGGGGGCAGATGGCTACACCTTC.

This clonotype was detected ten times or more. The chain combines TRBV20-1 with TRBJ1-2; unclear D gene. V was cut by 5 bases and J by 2 bases, with 12 bases left in between. The germline V gene has CDR1 DFQATT and CDR2 SNEGSKA (reference sequence). CDR3 length: 13 amino acids. The CDR3 DNA sequence: TGCAGTGCTCTCGCAGTGAACAACTATGGCTACACCTTC. Protein: CSALAVNNYGYTF.